Listed below are T cell receptor beta chains from one sample, sequenced in a study of blood T cell repertoires in COVID-19. TCRdb keeps only in-frame clones here, not all; method: immunoSEQ multiplex PCR. The table has over 60,000 clones, over 80% seen once. Sequencing was performed on peripheral blood. The receptors come from a woman of 80 years or more with active COVID-19. The conserved cysteine and the conserved F or W are not part of the CDR3 here. D genes are given only for firm matches. Expanded clones are given a class, and other clones once, few, many or no size at all.

CDR3aa,j_gene,abundance,v_gene,d_gene
ASSRTGVPGELF,TRBJ2-2,.,TRBV6-5,TRBD1
ASSLRLAGASGELF,TRBJ2-2,.,TRBV27,TRBD2
ASSFLAGVQNNEQF,TRBJ2-1,.,TRBV5-1,TRBD2
ASSSTGESSGNTIY,TRBJ1-3,.,TRBV5-1,TRBD1
ASSVAPGVVADTQY,TRBJ2-3,few,TRBV9,.
ASSPQPGLSNYGYT,TRBJ1-2,.,TRBV9,.
ASSLGTAGNTIY,TRBJ1-3,.,TRBV5-4,.
ASSSPGTPKSADTQY,TRBJ2-3,.,TRBV3-1/TRBV3-2,.
ASSVASRASGNTIY,TRBJ1-3,.,TRBV9,.
ASSLDRSGYT,TRBJ1-2,.,TRBV9,.
ASSLGRSLTLFIQGSNSPLH,TRBJ1-6,.,TRBV5-1,.
ASSRDRENEQY,TRBJ2-7,.,TRBV5-6,TRBD1
ASRLVEEVVGF,TRBJ2-1,.,TRBV2,.
ASSYRDIRYGYT,TRBJ1-2,.,TRBV6-6,.
ATSTGFSYNEQF,TRBJ2-1,.,TRBV2,.
ASSEDGVGETEAF,TRBJ1-1,.,TRBV25-1,.
ASSRPTGGQETQY,TRBJ2-5,few,TRBV6-5,.
ASSSTTGGNGNQPQH,TRBJ1-5,.,TRBV7-8,TRBD1
ASSQASRQGELF,TRBJ2-2,.,TRBV4-1,.
ASSPQGALGSEQY,TRBJ2-7,.,TRBV18,TRBD1
ASSYRGTGGIYGYT,TRBJ1-2,few,TRBV6-5,TRBD1
AWSLTTNTGELF,TRBJ2-2,.,TRBV30,.
ASNRGENTEAF,TRBJ1-1,.,TRBV7-9,TRBD1
ASSPRDTSGANVLT,TRBJ2-6,.,TRBV27,.
ASSLEGLAGAYEQY,TRBJ2-7,.,TRBV11-2,TRBD2
ASTTGTYEQY,TRBJ2-7,.,TRBV6-5,TRBD1
ASSYSGGRGNNEQF,TRBJ2-1,.,TRBV6-2/TRBV6-3,TRBD2
ASSLPGAYEQY,TRBJ2-7,.,TRBV28,.
ASKSPGQVNYGYT,TRBJ1-2,.,TRBV9,TRBD1
ASNGTPNTEAF,TRBJ1-1,.,TRBV19,.
ASSLGGTSGNEQF,TRBJ2-1,.,TRBV7-2,TRBD2
ASSLHYNEQF,TRBJ2-1,.,TRBV7-3,.
ASSSGRGVGSPLH,TRBJ1-6,.,TRBV5-6,.
ATWDRANRQPQH,TRBJ1-5,once,TRBV28,TRBD1
ASSPQGATTDTQY,TRBJ2-3,.,TRBV18,TRBD1
AISGDRPNEKLF,TRBJ1-4,.,TRBV10-3,TRBD1
ASSSTWLGRTEAF,TRBJ1-1,once,TRBV28,.
ASSPIIETQY,TRBJ2-5,.,TRBV7-9,.
ASRPTLAGGYYEQY,TRBJ2-7,.,TRBV6-9,TRBD2
ASSSNPSGEQY,TRBJ2-7,once,TRBV27,.
ASSLSWGSGRTYEQY,TRBJ2-7,.,TRBV7-8,TRBD2
ASSLPVGTDNEQF,TRBJ2-1,.,TRBV5-1,TRBD1
ASRHLNTGELF,TRBJ2-2,few,TRBV5-1,.
ASSASPVFRNTIY,TRBJ1-3,.,TRBV2,.
ASSPQGNSNQPQH,TRBJ1-5,.,TRBV19,.
ASRTGDTGELF,TRBJ2-2,.,TRBV3-1/TRBV3-2,.
ASSEFGAGVKPQH,TRBJ1-5,.,TRBV2,.
ASSLWESHEQF,TRBJ2-1,.,TRBV5-1,.
ASSLFMGLETQY,TRBJ2-5,.,TRBV27,.
ASSPGDRAYEQY,TRBJ2-7,.,TRBV9,TRBD1
ASSLLGGQAGANVLT,TRBJ2-6,.,TRBV7-3,TRBD1
AISEFQGPYEQY,TRBJ2-7,.,TRBV10-3,.
ASKGALTDTQY,TRBJ2-3,once,TRBV27,TRBD1